The 20 T cell receptor beta chains reported below all come from one sample, sequenced in a study of cytomegalovirus exposure and HLA in healthy donors. Vbeta (60) and Jbeta (13) primers were used in the PCR. The table came from immunoSEQ multiplex PCR; TCRdb's copy has only in-frame clones and leaves some out. The sample data list roughly 35,000 clones. The sample was PBMCs. These TCRs come from a woman in her thirties or forties in good health and CMV-seropositive.

This sequence joins TRBV5-1 and TRBJ1-1; D perhaps matches TRBD1 (6 bases). Trimming removed 0 bases at V and 6 bases at J, with 12 bases between. Germline V gene data show CDR1 as SGHRS and CDR2 as YFSETQ. The CDR3 contains 14 residues. The CDR3 DNA reads TGCGCCAGCAGCTTGGAGGGGGGGGCGGCTGAAGCTTTCTTT. This encodes CASSLEGGAAEAFF.

The chain is built from TRBV7-8 and TRBJ1-2; no clear D gene. Germline lookup yields CDR1 SGHVS and CDR2 FQNEAQ. The V and J ends lost 1 base and 4 bases respectively, with 10 bases between them. The CDR3 has 14 residues. CDR3 region: CASSLDPGIYGYTF. CDR3 DNA sequence: TGTGCCAGCAGCTTAGATCCGGGTATCTATGGCTACACCTTC.

This chain connects TRBV7-9 to TRBJ1-4; TRBD1 aligns across 9 bases. From germline, CDR1 is SEHNR and CDR2 FQNEAQ (reference sequence). The CDR3 loop spans 16 amino acids. The V segment lost 5 bases and the J segment 5 bases; nucleotides outside the gene matches: 9. The CDR3 loop reads CASSEGQGSGNEKLFF. CDR3 DNA: TGTGCCAGCAGCGAGGGACAGGGCTCGGGAAATGAAAAACTGTTTTTT.

This chain links TRBV19 with TRBJ2-2; 12 bases match TRBD2. Germline V lookup: CDR1 LNHDA, CDR2 SQIVND (reference sequence). V shed 5 bases and J 6 bases; nucleotides not matched to a gene: 13. The CDR3 loop spans 18 amino acids. As DNA, the CDR3 is TGTGCCAGTAGTGCCCGACTAGCGGGAGAGATTATGGCCGGGGAGCTGTTTTTT. Protein sequence: CASSARLAGEIMAGELFF.

The rearrangement joins TRBV19 to TRBJ1-1; TRBD1 matches at 7 bases. V lost 2 bases and J lost 12; bases outside the gene matches: 12. CDR1 LNHDA and CDR2 SQIVND come from the germline V gene (reference sequence). The CDR3 totals 14 residues. The CDR3 DNA reads TGTGCCAGTAGTATACTAGGGAAGGGGGCCATGACTTTCTTT. Protein product: CASSILGKGAMTFF.

As concerns this clone: Additional DNA sequences in this sample encode the identical CDR3. The chain is built from TRBV30 and TRBJ1-1; 7 nucleotides agree with TRBD1. The CDR3 spans 14 residues. The germline CDR1 and CDR2 sequences are GTSNPN and SVGIG (reference sequence). The ends lost 5 bases at V and 1 base at J; junction bases unmatched: 7. This CDR3 is CAWRDSVGNTEAFF. The CDR3 DNA is TGTGCCTGGCGGGACAGCGTAGGGAACACTGAAGCTTTCTTT.

The chain joins TRBV5-1 to TRBJ1-2, with a tentative D call TRBD1 (5 bases). The V end lost 0 bases, the J end lost 1 base, and 10 bases lay between the germline ends. Per the germline V gene, CDR1 is SGHRS and CDR2 is YFSETQ. The CDR3 is 15 residues long. CDR3 DNA: TGCGCCAGCAGCTTGGGACAGTCAAATAACTATGGCTACACCTTC. Translating it yields CASSLGQSNNYGYTF.

The genes are TRBV7-2 and TRBJ1-1; no firm D call. V lost 1 base, J lost 7 bases, and 13 bases lay in between. Germline V gives CDR1 SGHTA, CDR2 FQGNSA. The CDR3 consists of 14 residues. The CDR3 reads CASSLGPISVEAFF. As DNA, the CDR3 is TGTGCCAGCAGCTTAGGACCAATCAGCGTTGAAGCTTTCTTT.

The gene calls are TRBV7-3 and TRBJ2-1, with D perhaps matching TRBD1 (5 bases). Trimming removed 2 bases from V and 0 bases from J, with 8 bases in between. The CDR3 is made up of 15 amino acids. The germline gives CDR1 SGHTA, CDR2 FQGTGA. CDR3 sequence: CASSLDSNSYNEQFF. CDR3 nucleotide sequence: TGTGCCAGCAGCTTAGACAGTAACTCCTACAATGAGCAGTTCTTC.

This chain links TRBV7-9 with TRBJ2-2; 12 nucleotides line up with TRBD2. The CDR3 is 17 amino acids. Germline V gene data show CDR1 as SEHNR and CDR2 as FQNEAQ (reference sequence). V lost 5 bases and J lost 6; bases outside the gene matches: 10. DNA for the CDR3: TGTGCCAGCAGCCCTGCCCTTCGGACTAGCGGGGCCGGGGAGCTGTTTTTT. This codes for CASSPALRTSGAGELFF.

The chain has TRBV4-1 and TRBJ2-5; TRBD2 is a possible D gene (5 bases). From germline, CDR1 is MGHRA and CDR2 YSYEKL. The CDR3 is 12 amino acids. Trimming took 4 bases from V and 7 from J, leaving 10 bases between them. CDR3 bases: TGCGCCAGCAGCCCCGGAGGACGGACCCAGTACTTC. This gives the protein CASSPGGRTQYF.

CDR3 DNA sequence: TGTGCCAGCAGCTCGAGACTAGCGTTATACAATGAGCAGTTCTTC. Encoded protein: CASSSRLALYNEQFF. The chain links TRBV11-2 to TRBJ2-1, with 8 bases fitting TRBD2. Germline trimming cut 4 bases from V and 4 bases from J; bases unmatched to any gene: 6. The CDR3 is 15 residues long. Germline V gene lookup returns CDR1 SGHAT and CDR2 FQNNGV.

The rearrangement joins TRBV2 to TRBJ2-1; D is perhaps TRBD2 (6 bases). The CDR3 extends over 14 amino acids. From germline, CDR1 is SNHLY and CDR2 FYNNEI. The CDR3 DNA follows: TGTGTCGACCGGGGCGCGGGGACCTACAATGAGCAGTTCTTC. This gives the protein CVDRGAGTYNEQFF.

The chain combines TRBV7-9 with TRBJ2-7, with 7 positions matching TRBD1. The V gene end was trimmed by 5 bases and the J gene end by 0 bases; junction bases not matched to a gene: 7. This CDR3 comprises 15 residues. Germline V gene sequence: CDR1 SEHNR, CDR2 FQNEAQ (reference sequence). CDR3 residues: CASSTGDLSSYEQYF. CDR3 coding DNA: TGTGCCAGCAGCACAGGGGACCTGAGCTCCTACGAGCAGTACTTC.

J is TRBJ1-2 and V is TRBV18, with 7 positions matching TRBD1. The junction had 7 bases not matched to a gene; V was cut back by 5 bases and J by 4 bases. This CDR3 is 14 amino acids long. Looked up from germline, CDR1 is KGHSH and CDR2 is LQKENI. CDR3 region: CASSTTGTVYGYTF. Written as DNA, the CDR3 is TGTGCCAGCTCAACGACCGGGACAGTCTATGGCTACACCTTC.

The chain is built from TRBV2 and TRBJ1-6, with D uncertain. This CDR3 spans 13 amino acids. Germline lookup yields CDR1 SNHLY and CDR2 FYNNEI. The CDR3 nucleotides are TGTGCGGATGGGCTATTTGAGAATTCACCCCTCCACTTT. This codes for CADGLFENSPLHF.

The rearrangement uses TRBV18 and TRBJ1-1; no reliable D call. The length of the CDR3 is 15 residues. Germline V gene lookup returns CDR1 KGHSH and CDR2 LQKENI. The germline V and J ends were trimmed by 3 bases and 0 bases, with 11 bases remaining between them. The CDR3 sequence: CASSPRDRVNTEAFF. DNA for the CDR3: TGTGCCAGCTCACCCCGGGATAGAGTGAACACTGAAGCTTTCTTT.

This chain uses TRBV18 with TRBJ2-3, with D tentatively TRBD1 (5 bases). The CDR3 has 18 amino acids. V was shortened by 2 bases and J by 0 bases, with 18 bases between the two germline ends. Germline CDR1 KGHSH, CDR2 LQKENI. The CDR3 reads CASSPRGQALTSTDTQYF. Here the CDR3 DNA reads TGTGCCAGCTCACCAAGGGGTCAAGCGCTAACCAGCACAGATACGCAGTATTTT.

V gene TRBV4-3 combines with J gene TRBJ2-7, with 11 bases that match TRBD2. With 4 bases clipped from V and 2 bases from J, the junction kept 4 bases outside the gene matches. CDR3 length: 15 residues. Germline-derived CDR1 and CDR2 are LGHNA and YSLEER. CDR3 sequence reads: CASSPGTSGAYEQYF. The CDR3 DNA is TGCGCCAGCAGCCCCGGGACTAGCGGAGCCTACGAGCAGTACTTC.

The rearrangement uses TRBV9 and TRBJ1-1; D uncertain. The germline V gene encodes CDR1 SGDLS and CDR2 YYNGEE. V lost 0 bases and J 3 bases, leaving 24 bases between the germline ends. The CDR3 spans 19 residues. CDR3 nucleotides: TGTGCCAGCAGCGTAGACGGAAGCGGGAGCGGCTGGTCGGACACTGAAGCTTTCTTT. This encodes CASSVDGSGSGWSDTEAFF.